This T cell receptor beta chain was observed in a study of CD8 T cells in Susac syndrome. Reverse transcription of 0.5 to 1 ug RNA was performed with random hexamers. Amplification of TCR beta CDR3 across 54 Vbeta and 13 Jbeta was performed with immunoSEQ multiplex PCR. TCRdb redid the calling of the immunoSEQ multiplex PCR reads with MiXCR, one entry per CDR3 protein. The sample carries more than 55,000 distinct CDR3 sequences, approximately 96% recorded once. General study findings and limits: Individuals included in the TCR sequencing and HLA analysis were acknowledged by the study to be relatively few in number.

This CDR3 is built from 13 residues. V was pared by 1 base and J by 5 bases, with 7 bases between. Per germline, CDR1 SGHTA and CDR2 FQGNSA. On this clonotype: As yet, its antigen is unknown.

The clonotype was recovered from a human donor with multiple sclerosis. The sequencing input was CD4+ T cells from PBMCs. The gene calls are TRBV7-2 and TRBJ2-3; D is uncertain. The CDR3 DNA sequence: TGTGCCAGCAGCTTAGTGGGTTTAGATACGCAGTATTTT. Translating it yields CASSLVGLDTQYF.